Shown below are 7 T cell receptor beta chains from a single sample sequenced in a study of cytomegalovirus exposure and HLA in healthy donors. It was with 60 Vbeta and 13 Jbeta primers that the PCR ran. The assay was immunoSEQ multiplex PCR, and TCRdb's table has in-frame clones only and misses some. The sample table sets out about 200,000 clones. The sequenced material came from PBMCs. These receptors were taken from a girl aged 2-10 years in good health and CMV-seropositive.

This chain connects TRBV10-3 to TRBJ2-7, with TRBD1 matching 7 bases. This CDR3 has 12 residues. In germline, CDR1 is ENHRY, CDR2 SYGVKD. The trim removed 7 bases at V and 1 base at J, leaving 1 base unmatched. The CDR3 sequence: CAIMDRSYEQYF. The CDR3 DNA reads TGTGCCATCATGGACAGGTCCTACGAGCAGTACTTC.

The CDR3 sequence is CASSLPPGQGYEQYF. The CDR3 DNA reads as TGCGCCAGCAGCTTGCCCCCGGGACAGGGGTACGAGCAGTACTTC. The chain has TRBV5-1 and TRBJ2-7; the match to TRBD1 covers 10 bases. This CDR3 contains 15 residues. V was clipped by 1 base and J by 4 bases; unmatched bases: 5. Per the germline V gene, CDR1 is SGHRS and CDR2 is YFSETQ.

The chain carries TRBV4-1 and TRBJ2-1; tentative D call: TRBD1 (6 bases). Germline values: CDR1 MGHRA, CDR2 YSYEKL. Trimming took off 4 bases at V and 4 bases at J, with 11 bases between the two ends. CDR3 length equals 14 residues. CDR3 in amino acids: CASSLNQGYNEQFF. CDR3 bases: TGCGCCAGCAGCCTTAACCAGGGGTACAATGAGCAGTTCTTC.

The rearrangement links TRBV6-4 to TRBJ2-2; the match to TRBD1 covers 8 bases. V was clipped by 6 bases and J by 5 bases; unmatched bases: 2. CDR1 and CDR2 from the germline V gene are MRHNA and SNTAGT. The CDR3 is 13 amino acids. CDR3 loop: CASSRQGTGELFF. The CDR3 region has the DNA TGTGCCAGCAGCCGACAGGGGACCGGGGAGCTGTTTTTT.

This rearrangement joins TRBV7-2 to TRBJ2-1, with 14 nucleotides matching TRBD2. The CDR3 is 16 residues long. Germline V lookup: CDR1 SGHTA, CDR2 FQGNSA. The V segment lost 0 bases and the J segment 9 bases; nucleotides outside the gene matches: 4. In DNA, the CDR3 is TGTGCCAGCAGCTTAGCTGGGACTAGCGGGAGAGGTGAGCAGTTCTTC. This encodes CASSLAGTSGRGEQFF.

V and J are TRBV19 and TRBJ2-6; TRBD2 matches 8 bases. Germline trimming cut 5 bases from V and 0 bases from J; bases unmatched to any gene: 3. The CDR3 is made up of 16 amino acids. Germline V gene lookup returns CDR1 LNHDA and CDR2 SQIVND (reference sequence). CDR3 sequence (DNA): TGTGCCAGTAGTTCCGCGGGAGGCTCTGGGGCCAACGTCCTGACTTTC. Amino acids: CASSSAGGSGANVLTF.

This chain links TRBV10-3 with TRBJ1-2; no definite D call. The CDR3 consists of 14 residues. The germline V gene has CDR1 ENHRY and CDR2 SYGVKD. Trimming stripped 0 bases from V and 2 bases from J, with 7 bases between. CDR3 DNA: TGTGCCATCAGTGAGTCCAGGTCAAACTATGGCTACACCTTC. It specifies CAISESRSNYGYTF.